The text below deals with one TCR beta chain. Its matching antigen is unknown. The CDR3 length is 17 residues. With 3 bases clipped from V and 0 bases from J, the junction kept 10 bases outside the gene matches. Germline V gene data show CDR1 as GTSNPN and CDR2 as SVGIG (reference sequence). The table came from immunoSEQ multiplex PCR; TCRdb's copy has only in-frame clones and leaves some out. The table includes just over 95,000 clones, around 90% detected once. These data originate in a study of OX40 agonist ivuxolimab in advanced cancers. Study at large: The study enrolled dose-escalation patients with hepatocellular carcinoma, melanoma, renal cell or head and neck cancer.

The study's findings and limits: Low clonal expansion, among the lowest seen, marked partial responders at 0.1-3.0 mg/kg.

Sequencing was performed on CD4+ or CD8+ T cells sorted from blood, taken in a trial of the OX40 agonist ivuxolimab. This TCR was recovered from an adult with an advanced solid tumor such as melanoma, head and neck, liver or kidney cancer. The genes are TRBV30 and TRBJ1-4; TRBD1 matches 7 bases. In nucleotides, the CDR3 is TGTGCCTGGAGGTGGGACAGCCGAGTTGCAACTAATGAAAAACTGTTTTTT. It is translated as CAWRWDSRVATNEKLFF. Complete variable domain (other parts from reference TRBV30 and TRBJ1-4): SQTIHQWPATLVQPVGSPLSLECTVEGTSNPNLYWYRQAAGRGLQLLFYSVGIGQISSEVPQNLSASRPQDRQFILSSKKLLLSDSGFYLCAWRWDSRVATNEKLFFGSGTQLSVL.